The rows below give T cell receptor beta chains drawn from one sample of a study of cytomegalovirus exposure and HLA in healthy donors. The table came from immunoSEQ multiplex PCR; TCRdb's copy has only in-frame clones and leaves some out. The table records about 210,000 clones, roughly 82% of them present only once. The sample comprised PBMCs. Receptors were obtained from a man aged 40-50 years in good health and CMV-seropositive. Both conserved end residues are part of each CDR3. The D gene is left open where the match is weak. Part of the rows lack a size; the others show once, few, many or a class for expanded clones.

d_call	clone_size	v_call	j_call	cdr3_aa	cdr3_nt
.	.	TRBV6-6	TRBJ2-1	CASSYGSSYNEQFF	TGTGCCAGCAGTTACGGGAGTAGCTACAATGAGCAGTTCTTC
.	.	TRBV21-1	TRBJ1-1	CASSKRGRGQIETMNTEAFF	TGTGCCAGCAGCAAAAGGGGTCGGGGACAGATCGAAACTATGAACACTGAAGCTTTCTTT
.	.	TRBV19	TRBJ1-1	CASSIGGQLNTEAFF	TGTGCCAGTAGTATAGGCGGACAGCTGAACACTGAAGCTTTCTTT
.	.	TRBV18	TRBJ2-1	CASYRQVQDEQFF	TGTGCCAGCTACAGACAGGTACAGGATGAGCAGTTCTTC
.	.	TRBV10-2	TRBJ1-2	CASRMTVSYGYTF	TGCGCCAGCAGGATGACAGTCAGCTATGGCTACACCTTC
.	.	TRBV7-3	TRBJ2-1	CASSPHADRSYNEQFF	TGTGCCAGCAGCCCCCATGCGGATCGCTCCTACAATGAGCAGTTCTTC
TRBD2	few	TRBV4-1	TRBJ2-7	CASSQRIPSTSGSSNEQYF	TGCGCCAGCAGCCAACGTATTCCGTCGACTAGCGGGAGCTCTAATGAGCAGTACTTC
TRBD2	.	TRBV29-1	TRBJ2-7	CSVEVGLAGGGEQYF	TGCAGCGTTGAAGTAGGACTAGCGGGAGGGGGCGAGCAGTACTTC
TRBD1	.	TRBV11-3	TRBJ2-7	CASSSRDSEQYF	TGTGCCAGCAGCTCACGGGACAGCGAGCAGTACTTC
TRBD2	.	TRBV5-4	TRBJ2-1	CASSLGGKGLANFAYNEQFF	TGTGCCAGCAGCTTGGGTGGGAAGGGACTAGCAAACTTTGCCTACAATGAGCAGTTCTTC
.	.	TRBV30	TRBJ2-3	CAWSDGGNTDTQYF	TGTGCCTGGAGTGATGGCGGGAACACAGATACGCAGTATTTT